These T cell receptor beta chains were read from a single sample in a study of blood T cells in healthy people across ages. MiXCR, run by TCRdb on the 5' RACE reads, gives a single entry per CDR3 protein. Of about 1.1 million distinct CDR3 sequences detected, 35% to 40% appear once; the ten largest clones hold roughly 13%. The sequenced sample was blood. These receptor sequences come from a man aged 18 to 35 in good health. Both conserved end residues are trimmed from each CDR3.

V gene,CDR3 length,J gene,CDR3 protein
TRBV12-3/TRBV12-4,15,TRBJ2-7,ASISGVGDRANYEQY
TRBV7-8,12,TRBJ2-7,ASSERGQTYEQY
TRBV12-3/TRBV12-4,15,TRBJ1-2,TSSLFGSGSFNYGYT
TRBV14,11,TRBJ1-1,ASTLYYSTEAF
TRBV5-1,13,TRBJ2-2,ASSGETGPAGELF
TRBV6-5,11,TRBJ2-4,VSSYRGGNIQY
TRBV12-3/TRBV12-4,13,TRBJ2-3,ASSLRGAGADAQY
TRBV20-1,13,TRBJ2-1,SAGRLAGENNEQF
TRBV4-2,14,TRBJ1-2,ASSQPGQGADYGYT
TRBV11-1,12,TRBJ1-6,ASSSRTENSPLH
TRBV20-1,12,TRBJ1-1,SASTGGPNTEAF
TRBV7-8,13,TRBJ2-1,ASSLVNAKENEQF
TRBV6-1,11,TRBJ1-1,ASSDRANTEAF
TRBV9,13,TRBJ2-1,ASSVGTVSYNEQF
TRBV6-5,15,TRBJ1-5,VSSYSIPDRTNQPPH
TRBV29-1,12,TRBJ1-3,SVEIAGGGNTIY
TRBV7-9,11,TRBJ2-5,ASSPILGETQY
TRBV3-1,11,TRBJ1-1,ASSQVKGTEAF
TRBV2,11,TRBJ1-6,AGRSDDNSPLH
TRBV20-1,18,NA,SAGIPDPAGFLSSYNEQY
TRBV29-1,11,TRBJ1-2,SVEARGRYGYT
TRBV7-2,12,TRBJ1-1,ASSVGVRDTEAF
TRBV7-9,12,TRBJ2-7,ASSFPGLAYEQY
TRBV4-3,13,TRBJ1-5,ASSQDFGRNQPQH
TRBV3-1,14,TRBJ2-3,ASTMQGGGAGDTQY
TRBV20-1,11,TRBJ2-3,SAAQGMADTQY
TRBV6-5,14,TRBJ2-7,ASSWELRAAFYEQY